This passage covers 19 T cell receptor beta chains from one sample sequenced in a study of PD-1 blockade in classical Hodgkin lymphoma (TCRdb year 2020). Explained via the paper, the time point label denotes: newly diagnosed, previously untreated cHL patient sample. Magnetic negative selection with a Miltenyi CD4+ T cell isolation kit was used to purify CD4+ T cells from thawed PBMCs. To prepare the library, the immunoSEQ multiplex PCR assay was applied. This immuneACCESS table, as held by TCRdb, lists in-frame sequences with V and J called but not all clones. Of the missing ones, under half trace to an unresolved V gene in checked studies; the others have no known cause. Across this sample there are under 20,000 clones, with approximately 82% seen only once. More than 0.9% of the sample is held by the ten biggest clonotypes. Material: CD4+ T cells from blood. All receptors come from a human donor with classical Hodgkin lymphoma.

CDR3 protein: CASSLWGSNQYF. The CDR3 bases are TGTGCCAGCAGTTTATGGGGTAGCAATCAGTATTTT. J is TRBJ2-3 and V is TRBV27; D ambiguous. The germline CDR1 and CDR2 sequences are MNHEY and SMNVEV (reference sequence). Trimming stripped 1 base from V and 12 bases from J, with 11 bases between. The CDR3 contains 12 residues.

The chain links TRBV4-2 to TRBJ2-3, with D perhaps assigned TRBD1 or TRBD2 (6 bases each). V was cut by 1 base and J by 2 bases, with 19 bases left in between. Germline CDR1 is LGHNA and CDR2 is YNFKEQ. The CDR3 runs 18 residues. The CDR3 DNA reads TGTGCCAGCAGCCAAGGAGCGGGCGCCAGGGGCTTCACAGATACGCAGTATTTT. This gives the protein CASSQGAGARGFTDTQYF.

The V gene is TRBV7-8, the J gene TRBJ2-1, with D hard to call. This CDR3 region has 14 residues. The V end lost 2 bases, the J end lost 10 bases, and 15 bases lay between the germline ends. CDR1 is SGHVS, CDR2 FQNEAQ, per germline. CDR3 sequence: CASSLKSLTTEQFF. CDR3 sequence (DNA): TGTGCCAGCAGCTTAAAAAGCCTAACAACCGAGCAGTTCTTC.

This rearrangement joins TRBV7-2 to TRBJ2-7, with D unresolved. The V and J ends lost 4 bases and 7 bases respectively, with 11 bases between them. Germline V gene lookup returns CDR1 SGHTA and CDR2 FQGNSA. The CDR3 contains 12 residues. This chain's CDR3 is CASSSLSREQYF. For the CDR3, the DNA is TGTGCCAGCAGCTCACTGAGCAGGGAGCAGTACTTC.

Only a few counts were recorded for this clone. This chain joins TRBV19 and TRBJ2-1, with TRBD1 identical over 12 bases. The CDR3 sequence is 14 residues long. The V and J ends lost 1 base and 16 bases, in that order; junction bases with no gene match: 8. Germline CDR1 LNHDA, CDR2 SQIVND (reference sequence). CDR3 residues: CASSIGGQGAPRFF. CDR3 coding DNA: TGTGCCAGTAGTATAGGGGGACAGGGGGCCCCCCGTTTCTTC.

This clone appeared a few times. The chain couples TRBV2 to TRBJ2-3; 9 bases fit TRBD1. The V gene's germline CDR1 is SNHLY and CDR2 FYNNEI. CDR3 length equals 16 residues. Trimming at V came to 3 bases and at J to 1 base, leaving 5 bases not matched to a gene. The DNA of the CDR3 is TGTGCCAGCAGTGACCAGACAGGGGGTGGCACAGATACGCAGTATTTT. Protein product: CASSDQTGGGTDTQYF.

This clone was picked up one time. V gene TRBV10-1 combines with J gene TRBJ2-1; 10 bases are a match to TRBD2. Germline V CDR1 and CDR2: WNHNN, SYGVQD (reference sequence). The CDR3 covers 15 residues. The ends lost 3 bases at V and 7 bases at J; junction bases unmatched: 6. In nucleotides, the CDR3 is TGCGCCAGCAGTGACCGAGCGGGAGGGATAAATGAGCAGTTCTTC. Translating gives CASSDRAGGINEQFF.

V and J are TRBV28 and TRBJ2-6; possible D gene TRBD2, 5 bases. This CDR3 contains 17 residues. Trimming cost V 1 base and J 0 bases, with 10 bases left between them. Germline V gene sequence: CDR1 MDHEN, CDR2 SYDVKM. CDR3 sequence: CASSLFEGVSGANVLTF. In DNA, the CDR3 is TGTGCCAGCAGTTTATTTGAGGGAGTCTCTGGGGCCAACGTCCTGACTTTC.

This clone was detected only once. The genes are TRBV6-5 and TRBJ1-4; unclear D gene. Trimming stripped 0 bases from V and 2 bases from J, with 10 bases between. The CDR3 consists of 16 residues. Germline V gives CDR1 MNHEY, CDR2 SVGAGI. In nucleotides, the CDR3 is TGTGCCAGCAGTTACTCGATACCGAGGACTAATGAAAAACTGTTTTTT. Protein product: CASSYSIPRTNEKLFF.

The gene calls are TRBV19 and TRBJ2-7; the match to TRBD1 covers 7 bases. The V and J ends lost 8 bases and 0 bases, in that order; junction bases with no gene match: 1. The CDR3 loop spans 12 amino acids. Per germline, CDR1 LNHDA and CDR2 SQIVND (reference sequence). The CDR3: CASGTASYEQYF. The CDR3 DNA reads TGTGCCAGTGGGACAGCCTCCTACGAGCAGTACTTC.

The genes are TRBV5-4 and TRBJ2-3, with TRBD2 identical over 9 bases. This CDR3 has 15 amino acids. Trimming took 2 bases from V and 6 from J; bases not matched to a gene: 7. Germline CDR1 is SGHNT and CDR2 is YYREEE (reference sequence). The CDR3: CASSFVAGGPDTQYF. CDR3 nucleotides: TGTGCCAGCAGCTTCGTTGCGGGAGGGCCGGATACGCAGTATTTT.

The chain is built from TRBV6-1 and TRBJ2-1; TRBD1 agrees at 8 bases. CDR1 and CDR2 (germline): MNHNS, SASEGT. V was pared by 6 bases and J by 4 bases, with 8 bases of the junction left unmatched. The CDR3 is made up of 15 amino acids. CDR3 region: CASRAGGEGYNEQFF. The CDR3 DNA reads as TGTGCCAGCAGGGCAGGGGGCGAGGGATACAATGAGCAGTTCTTC.

This clone was recorded once. The chain employs TRBV5-1 and TRBJ2-6; D is perhaps TRBD1 or TRBD2 (6 bases each). This CDR3 comprises 18 residues. The V and J ends lost 4 bases and 0 bases respectively, with 17 bases between them. Per germline, CDR1 SGHRS and CDR2 YFSETQ. The CDR3 bases are TGCGCCAGCAGCCTACAGGGACTCCAGGTCTCTGGGGCCAACGTCCTGACTTTC. Translated, it gives CASSLQGLQVSGANVLTF.

This clone was seen a handful of times. The chain couples TRBV28 to TRBJ1-1, with a weak D call TRBD1 (5 bases). The CDR3 is made up of 13 amino acids. Trimming removed 2 bases at V and 10 bases at J, with 14 bases between. The V gene's germline CDR1 is MDHEN and CDR2 SYDVKM. The DNA of the CDR3 is TGTGCCAGCAGTTTAGGGGCAGGATTCGGAGCTTTCTTT. Translating gives CASSLGAGFGAFF.

The count of this clone is one. V is TRBV2 and J is TRBJ2-7; TRBD1 matches at 9 bases. V lost 3 bases to trimming and J lost 3 bases; unmatched junction nucleotides: 3. Looked up from germline, CDR1 is SNHLY and CDR2 is FYNNEI. This CDR3 contains 14 residues. In nucleotides, the CDR3 is TGTGCCAGCAGTGATTTGGGACAGGGCTACGAGCAGTACTTC. This gives the protein CASSDLGQGYEQYF. Variable domain in full (rest from reference TRBV2 and TRBJ2-7): EPEVTQTPSHQVTQMGQEVILRCVPISNHLYFYWYRQILGQKVEFLVSFYNNEISEKSEIFDDQFSVERPDGSNFTLKIRSTKLEDSAMYFCASSDLGQGYEQYFGPGTRLTVT.

The chain links TRBV6-5 to TRBJ2-7; D not certain. CDR1 is MNHEY and CDR2 is SVGAGI in the germline V gene. The CDR3 is 14 residues long. The ends were cut back, 7 bases at V and 2 bases at J, with 15 bases in the middle. CDR3 in amino acids: CASMLGLGTYEQYF. The CDR3 DNA reads TGTGCCAGCATGTTGGGTCTGGGGACCTACGAGCAGTACTTC.

The chain links TRBV19 to TRBJ2-3; the D call may be TRBD1 or TRBD2 (5 bases each). The CDR3 spans 17 residues. Deletions cut 6 bases from V and 0 bases from J, with 19 bases between. CDR1 LNHDA and CDR2 SQIVND come from the germline V gene (reference sequence). CDR3 region: CASSLGPPGTSTDTQYF. The CDR3 coding sequence is TGTGCCAGTAGCCTAGGCCCGCCAGGGACGAGCACAGATACGCAGTATTTT.

This clone was seen only once. The chain joins TRBV9 to TRBJ2-2, with D perhaps TRBD2 (5 bases). The CDR3 is made up of 15 amino acids. Germline V lookup: CDR1 SGDLS, CDR2 YYNGEE. V was cut by 0 bases and J by 4 bases, with 10 bases left in between. Here the CDR3 DNA reads TGTGCCAGCAGCGTAGCGTCTAGCCGCACCGGGGAGCTGTTTTTT. It yields the protein CASSVASSRTGELFF. Filled out from reference TRBV9 and TRBJ2-2, the complete variable domain reads DSGVTQTPKHLITATGQRVTLRCSPRSGDLSVYWYQQSLDQGLQFLIQYYNGEERAKGNILERFSAQQFPDLHSELNLSSLELGDSALYFCASSVASSRTGELFFGEGSRLTVL.

The chain is built from TRBV5-6 and TRBJ2-7; 9 bases align to TRBD2. CDR3 length: 13 residues. Germline V gene sequence: CDR1 SGHDT, CDR2 YYEEEE. V was clipped by 7 bases and J by 4 bases; unmatched bases: 6. The CDR3 DNA is TGTGCCAGCGTCCTGGCGGGAGGGTACGAGCAGTACTTC. As protein: CASVLAGGYEQYF.